This T cell receptor beta chain was observed in a study of T cells expressing NK-cell markers. Study background: The study drew TCR beta repertoires from sorted CD3+CD56+NKG2C+, CD3+CD56+NKG2C- and CD3+CD56-NKG2C+ T cells.

Each CDR3 protein gets one entry in TCRdb, which reprocessed the 5' RACE reads and gives no DNA. Its clone listing holds about 150,000 distinct CDR3 sequences. The CDR3 loop spans 20 amino acids. Germline V gives CDR1 SNHLY, CDR2 FYNNEI. The sequence came from a woman between 50 and 59 years old in good health. Sequencing input: blood T cells: a sorted CD56 or NKG2C T cell subset, CD4+ or CD8+ T cells, or bulk PBMC T cells (not recorded which). This chain links TRBV2 with TRBJ2-7; as DNA is missing, the TRBD1 call by TCRdb cannot be tested. CDR3 sequence: CASNDPRRAGAFLSSYEQYF.